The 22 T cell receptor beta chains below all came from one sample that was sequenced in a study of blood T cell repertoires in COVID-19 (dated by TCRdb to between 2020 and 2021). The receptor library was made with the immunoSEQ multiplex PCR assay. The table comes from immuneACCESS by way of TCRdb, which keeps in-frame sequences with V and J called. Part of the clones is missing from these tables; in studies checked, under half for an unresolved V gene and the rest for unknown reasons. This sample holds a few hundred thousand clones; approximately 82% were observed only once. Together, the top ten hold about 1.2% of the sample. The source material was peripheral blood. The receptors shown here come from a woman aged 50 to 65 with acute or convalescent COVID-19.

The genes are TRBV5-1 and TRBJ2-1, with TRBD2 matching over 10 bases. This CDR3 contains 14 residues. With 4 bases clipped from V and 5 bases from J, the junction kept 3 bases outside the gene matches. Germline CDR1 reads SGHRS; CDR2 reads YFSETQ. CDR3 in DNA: TGCGCCAGCAGCCGACTAGCGGGTAACAATGAGCAGTTCTTC. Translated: CASSRLAGNNEQFF. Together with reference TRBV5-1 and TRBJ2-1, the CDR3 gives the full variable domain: KAGVTQTPRYLIKTRGQQVTLSCSPISGHRSVSWYQQTPGQGLQFLFEYFSETQRNKGNFPGRFSGRQFSNSRSEMNVSTLELGDSALYLCASSRLAGNNEQFFGPGTRLTVL.

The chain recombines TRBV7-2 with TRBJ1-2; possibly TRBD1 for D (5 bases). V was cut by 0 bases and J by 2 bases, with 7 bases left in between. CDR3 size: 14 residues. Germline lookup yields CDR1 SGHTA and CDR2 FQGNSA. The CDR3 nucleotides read TGTGCCAGCAGCTTAGCGGGACTGAACTATGGCTACACCTTC. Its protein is CASSLAGLNYGYTF.

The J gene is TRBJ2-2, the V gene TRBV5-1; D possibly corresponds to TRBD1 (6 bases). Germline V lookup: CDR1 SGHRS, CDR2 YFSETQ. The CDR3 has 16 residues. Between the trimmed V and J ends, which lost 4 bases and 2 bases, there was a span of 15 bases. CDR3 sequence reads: CASSPTGTPNTGELFF. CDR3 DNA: TGCGCCAGCAGCCCGACCGGGACACCTAACACCGGGGAGCTGTTTTTT. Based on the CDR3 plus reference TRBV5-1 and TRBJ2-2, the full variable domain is KAGVTQTPRYLIKTRGQQVTLSCSPISGHRSVSWYQQTPGQGLQFLFEYFSETQRNKGNFPGRFSGRQFSNSRSEMNVSTLELGDSALYLCASSPTGTPNTGELFFGEGSRLTVL.

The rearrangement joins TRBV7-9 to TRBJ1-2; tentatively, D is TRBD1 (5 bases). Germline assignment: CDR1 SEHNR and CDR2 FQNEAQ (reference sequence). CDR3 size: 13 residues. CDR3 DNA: TGTGGGACGCGGGGGAGCTCTAACTATGGCTACACCTTC. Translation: CGTRGSSNYGYTF.

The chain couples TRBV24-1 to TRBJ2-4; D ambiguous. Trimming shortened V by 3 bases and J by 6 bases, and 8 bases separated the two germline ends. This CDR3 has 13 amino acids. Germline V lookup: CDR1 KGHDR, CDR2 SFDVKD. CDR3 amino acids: CATSDPPLNIQYF. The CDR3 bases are TGTGCCACCAGTGATCCCCCCTTAAACATTCAGTACTTC.

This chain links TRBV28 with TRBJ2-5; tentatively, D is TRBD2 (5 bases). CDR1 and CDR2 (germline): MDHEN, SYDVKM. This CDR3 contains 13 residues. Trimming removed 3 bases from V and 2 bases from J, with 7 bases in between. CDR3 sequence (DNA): TGTGCCAGCAGTTTCGACTATCAAGAGACCCAGTACTTC. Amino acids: CASSFDYQETQYF.

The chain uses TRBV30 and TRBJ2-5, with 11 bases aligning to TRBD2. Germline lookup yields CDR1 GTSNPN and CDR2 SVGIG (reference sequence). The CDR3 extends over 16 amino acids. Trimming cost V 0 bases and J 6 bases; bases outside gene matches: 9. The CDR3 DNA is TGTGCCTGGAGTGTTAATAGCGGGGGGGTCCAGAAGACCCAGTACTTC. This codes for CAWSVNSGGVQKTQYF.

The CDR3 DNA follows: TGTGCCAGCTCACCCGGACTCGGAGGGGAGACCCAGTACTTC. This sequence encodes CASSPGLGGETQYF. The chain links TRBV18 to TRBJ2-5, with TRBD2 as a possible D gene (6 bases). This CDR3 contains 14 residues. V was clipped by 3 bases and J by 5 bases, with 13 bases between them. Per germline, CDR1 KGHSH and CDR2 LQKENI.

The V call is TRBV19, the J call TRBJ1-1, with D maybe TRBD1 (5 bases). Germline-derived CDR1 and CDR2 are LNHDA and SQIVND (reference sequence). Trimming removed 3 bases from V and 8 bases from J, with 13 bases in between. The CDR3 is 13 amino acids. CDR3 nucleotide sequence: TGTGCCAGTAGTATTAGCAGGGAGGAGGAAGCTTTCTTT. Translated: CASSISREEEAFF.

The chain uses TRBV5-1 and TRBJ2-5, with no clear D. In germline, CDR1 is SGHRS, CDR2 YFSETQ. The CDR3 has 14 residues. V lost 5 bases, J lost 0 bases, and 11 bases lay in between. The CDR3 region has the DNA TGCGCCAGCAGGCCCGCGTCGAACCAAGAGACCCAGTACTTC. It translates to CASRPASNQETQYF.

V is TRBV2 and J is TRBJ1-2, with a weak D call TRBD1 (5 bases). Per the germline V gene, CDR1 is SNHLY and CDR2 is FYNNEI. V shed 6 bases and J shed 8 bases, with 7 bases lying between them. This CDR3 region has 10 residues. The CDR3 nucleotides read TGTGCCAGCAGATCAGGGGGCTACACCTTC. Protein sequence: CASRSGGYTF.

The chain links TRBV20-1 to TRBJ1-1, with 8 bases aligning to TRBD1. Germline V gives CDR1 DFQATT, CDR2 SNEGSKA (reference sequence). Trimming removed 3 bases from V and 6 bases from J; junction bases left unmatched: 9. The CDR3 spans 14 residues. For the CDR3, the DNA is TGCAGTGCTAGTCCTGCGGGACAGGCGGCTGAAGCTTTCTTT. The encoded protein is CSASPAGQAAEAFF.

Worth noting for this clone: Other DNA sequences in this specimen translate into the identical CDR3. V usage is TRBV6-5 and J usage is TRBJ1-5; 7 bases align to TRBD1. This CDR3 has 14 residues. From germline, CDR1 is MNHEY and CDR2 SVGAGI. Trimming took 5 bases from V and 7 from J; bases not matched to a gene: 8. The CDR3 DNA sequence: TGTGCCAGCAGTAGGGACAGAGGAGGGCAGCCCCAGCATTTT. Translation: CASSRDRGGQPQHF.

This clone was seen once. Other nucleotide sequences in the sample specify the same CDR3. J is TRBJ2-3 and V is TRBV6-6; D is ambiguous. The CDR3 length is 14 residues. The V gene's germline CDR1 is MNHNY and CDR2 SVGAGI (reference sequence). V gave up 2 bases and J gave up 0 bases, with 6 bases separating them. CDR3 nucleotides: TGTGCCAGCAGTTACGACTCTAGCACAGATACGCAGTATTTT. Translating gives CASSYDSSTDTQYF.

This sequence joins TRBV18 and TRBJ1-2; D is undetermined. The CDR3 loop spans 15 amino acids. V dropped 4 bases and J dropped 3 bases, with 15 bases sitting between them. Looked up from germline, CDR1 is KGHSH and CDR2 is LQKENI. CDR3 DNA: TGTGCCAGCTCACAGACTCAACAAGAGTACTATGGCTACACCTTC. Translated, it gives CASSQTQQEYYGYTF. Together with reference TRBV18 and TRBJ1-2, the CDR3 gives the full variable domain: NAGVMQNPRHLVRRRGQEARLRCSPMKGHSHVYWYRQLPEEGLKFMVYLQKENIIDESGMPKERFSAEFPKEGPSILRIQQVVRGDSAAYFCASSQTQQEYYGYTFGSGTRLTVV.

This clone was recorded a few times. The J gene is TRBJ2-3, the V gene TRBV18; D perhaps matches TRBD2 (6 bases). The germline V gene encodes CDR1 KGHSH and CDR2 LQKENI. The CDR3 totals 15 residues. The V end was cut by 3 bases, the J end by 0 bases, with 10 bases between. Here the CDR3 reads CASSPRDFSTDTQYF. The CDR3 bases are TGTGCCAGCTCACCTAGGGACTTTAGCACAGATACGCAGTATTTT.

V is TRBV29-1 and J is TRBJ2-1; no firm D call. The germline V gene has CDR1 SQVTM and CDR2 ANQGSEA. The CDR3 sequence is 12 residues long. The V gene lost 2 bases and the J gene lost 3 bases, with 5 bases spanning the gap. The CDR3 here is CSVERSYNEQFF. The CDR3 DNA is TGCAGCGTTGAACGGAGCTACAATGAGCAGTTCTTC.

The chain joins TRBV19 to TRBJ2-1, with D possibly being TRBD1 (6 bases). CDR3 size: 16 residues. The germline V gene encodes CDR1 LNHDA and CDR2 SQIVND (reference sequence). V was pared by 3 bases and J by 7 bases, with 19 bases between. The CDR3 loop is CASSILSRGRWNEQFF. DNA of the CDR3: TGTGCCAGTAGTATTTTATCCAGGGGAAGGTGGAATGAGCAGTTCTTC.

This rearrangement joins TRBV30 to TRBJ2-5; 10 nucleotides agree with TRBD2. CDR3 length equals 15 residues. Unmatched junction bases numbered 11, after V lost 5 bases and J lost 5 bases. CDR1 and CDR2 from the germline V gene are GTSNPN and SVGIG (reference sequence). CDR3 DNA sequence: TGTGCCTGGTTCGGACTAGCGGAAGAGGGGGAGACCCAGTACTTC. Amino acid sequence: CAWFGLAEEGETQYF. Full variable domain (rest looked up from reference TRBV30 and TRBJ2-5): SQTIHQWPATLVQPVGSPLSLECTVEGTSNPNLYWYRQAAGRGLQLLFYSVGIGQISSEVPQNLSASRPQDRQFILSSKKLLLSDSGFYLCAWFGLAEEGETQYFGPGTRLLVL.

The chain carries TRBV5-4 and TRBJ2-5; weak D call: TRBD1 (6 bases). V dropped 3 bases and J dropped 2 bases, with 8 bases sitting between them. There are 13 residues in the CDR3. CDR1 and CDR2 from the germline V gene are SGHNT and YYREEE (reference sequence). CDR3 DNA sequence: TGTGCCAGCAGCTCGGACAGACAAGAGACCCAGTACTTC. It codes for CASSSDRQETQYF.

DNA for the CDR3: TGTGCCAGTAGTCCTCAAAGGGACCGAGGGGGCTTGAACACTGAAGCTTTCTTT. It yields the protein CASSPQRDRGGLNTEAFF. V is TRBV19 and J is TRBJ1-1, with 7 bases fitting TRBD1. Germline V CDR1 and CDR2: LNHDA, SQIVND (reference sequence). The V segment lost 5 bases and the J segment 0 bases; nucleotides outside the gene matches: 15. This CDR3 spans 18 amino acids.

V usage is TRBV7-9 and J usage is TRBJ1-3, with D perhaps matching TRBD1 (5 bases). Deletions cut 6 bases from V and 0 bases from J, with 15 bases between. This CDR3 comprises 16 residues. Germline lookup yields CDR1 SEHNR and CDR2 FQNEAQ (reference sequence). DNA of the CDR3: TGTGCCAGCAGACAACCCGCGGGGGGCTCTGGAAACACCATATATTTT. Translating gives CASRQPAGGSGNTIYF.